This entry describes one T cell receptor (beta chain). The data originate from a study of shared clonotypes between healthy human individuals. Some clones are missing from TCRdb's copy, which holds only in-frame ones; the method was immunoSEQ multiplex PCR. Of about 2 million clones detected, roughly 95% appear once; the ten largest clones hold 0.13%. V was pared by 2 bases and J by 7 bases, with 15 bases between. The germline V gene has CDR1 SGHRS and CDR2 YFSETQ. The CDR3 has 14 amino acids. The sequence was collected from a man between 18 and 35 years old in good health. Sequencing was done on a sample of naive CD4+ T cells sorted from blood. Described subset: CD45RA+ positively selected. This chain connects TRBV5-1 to TRBJ2-5; no clear D. CDR3 sequence reads: CASSLLASSGTQYF. The CDR3 region has the DNA TGCGCCAGCAGCTTATTGGCCAGTTCAGGGACCCAGTACTTC.